This T cell receptor beta chain comes out of a study of T cell responses to AZD1222 COVID-19 vaccine. Study observations and caveats: Clonal diversity was possibly underestimated; the donors were predominantly white British and more often female. When two AZD1222 doses had been given, Spike-specific TCR breadth and depth rose.

Concerning this clone itself: The antigen remains undetermined.

Per the germline V gene, CDR1 is SGHRS and CDR2 is YFSETQ. The CDR3 loop spans 14 amino acids. V lost 4 bases, J lost 0 bases, and 7 bases lay in between. Using immunoSEQ multiplex PCR, the repertoire was profiled, and TCRdb retains in-frame clones only, with some absent. The data show roughly 130,000 clones, with about 90% seen just once and around 20% held by the top ten. This chain connects TRBV5-1 to TRBJ2-2; D unclear. The sample here was peripheral blood, taken on day 0 of MenACWY control vaccination. The sequence derives from an adult in good health. The CDR3 bases are TGCGCCAGCAGCCCTACTACGAACACCGGGGAGCTGTTTTTT. Translated, it gives CASSPTTNTGELFF.